This entry is about one T cell receptor (beta chain). The antigen is unknown. The method was immunoSEQ multiplex PCR; TCRdb's version includes in-frame clones alone and lacks a portion of them. Of under 60,000 clones detected, approximately 73% appear once; the ten largest clones hold roughly 16%. The data derive from a study of PD-1 blockade in classical Hodgkin lymphoma. Study-wide context: Treatment was intravenous nivolumab, 3 mg/kg every 2 weeks, until progression. Findings and caveats of the study: Newly diagnosed patients were said to have less baseline TCR diversity than healthy donors did.

With no exception, relapse followed autologous stem cell transplantation in all patients, and brentuximab vedotin exposure varied. The sequence derives from a human donor with classical Hodgkin lymphoma. Here the sequenced sample was peripheral blood mononuclear cells (PBMCs), taken before the second cycle of nivolumab.

CDR3 residues: CASSPIAGDRTGELFF. CDR3 DNA: TGTGCCAGCAGCCCAATCGCGGGAGACCGCACCGGGGAGCTGTTTTTT. The V call is TRBV7-3, the J call TRBJ2-2; 7 nucleotides agree with TRBD2. Germline-derived CDR1 and CDR2 are SGHTA and FQGTGA. The length of the CDR3 is 16 residues. Trimming cost V 5 bases and J 4 bases; bases outside gene matches: 10.